These 16 T cell receptor beta chains were sequenced from one sample in a study of a mutant IDH1 vaccine in newly diagnosed glioma. The time point: week 23, last vaccination. The vaccine gave 300 ug of a 20-mer mutant IDH1 peptide subcutaneously per dose. Their recognized antigens are unknown. Assay used: immunoSEQ multiplex PCR; TCRdb lists only in-frame clones, some missing. The sample has roughly 60,000 clones, approximately 81% seen once. This sample comprised PBMCs, obtained from a glioma patient whose treatment included an IDH1 peptide vaccine. The receptors were sampled from a man aged 30 to 39 with glioma.

The chain employs TRBV7-8 and TRBJ1-5; 12 bases are shared with TRBD1. This CDR3 region has 20 residues. CDR1 is SGHVS and CDR2 is FQNEAQ in the germline V gene. With V trimmed by 5 bases and J by 0 bases, 14 bases remained unmatched. CDR3 sequence (DNA): TGTGCCAGCAGCCTCCGGGACAGGGGGCCACTCGATTATAGCAATCAGCCCCAGCATTTT. Residues: CASSLRDRGPLDYSNQPQHF.

This clone was observed a single time. CDR3 region: CASSLTDTQYF. Written as DNA, the CDR3 is TGCGCCAGCAGCCTCACAGATACGCAGTATTTT. This sequence joins TRBV5-1 and TRBJ2-3; D unclear. Per germline, CDR1 SGHRS and CDR2 YFSETQ. This CDR3 has 11 amino acids. Trimming left V 4 bases short and J 2 bases short, with 2 bases between.

This chain connects TRBV30 to TRBJ2-2, with 7 nucleotides matching TRBD1. Germline assignment: CDR1 GTSNPN and CDR2 SVGIG (reference sequence). The trim removed 3 bases at V and 5 bases at J, leaving 3 bases unmatched. The CDR3 covers 13 residues. The CDR3 loop is CAWSATGTGELFF. DNA for the CDR3: TGTGCCTGGAGCGCGACAGGGACCGGGGAGCTGTTTTTT. Full variable domain (rest looked up from reference TRBV30 and TRBJ2-2): SQTIHQWPATLVQPVGSPLSLECTVEGTSNPNLYWYRQAAGRGLQLLFYSVGIGQISSEVPQNLSASRPQDRQFILSSKKLLLSDSGFYLCAWSATGTGELFFGEGSRLTVL.

The chain uses TRBV5-1 and TRBJ2-5; the D gene is possibly TRBD1 (5 bases). CDR1 and CDR2 (germline): SGHRS, YFSETQ. The CDR3 is 12 amino acids. Trimming removed 7 bases from V and 5 bases from J, with 12 bases in between. The CDR3 spells CASSQGRETQYF. The CDR3 DNA sequence: TGCGCCAGCTCGCAGGGTAGGGAGACCCAGTACTTC.

The rearrangement links TRBV13 to TRBJ2-2; 12 bases are a match to TRBD2. Trimming removed 5 bases from V and 3 bases from J; junction bases left unmatched: 4. The CDR3 contains 16 residues. Germline CDR1 is PRHDT and CDR2 is FYEKMQ (reference sequence). In nucleotides, the CDR3 is TGTGCCAGCAGCCTCAGACTAGCGGGGGACACCGGGGAGCTGTTTTTT. It encodes CASSLRLAGDTGELFF.

This clone was observed a single time. The CDR3 loop reads CAWSGVRAYEQYF. The CDR3 bases are TGTGCCTGGAGTGGGGTTAGGGCCTACGAGCAGTACTTC. The chain recombines TRBV30 with TRBJ2-7; D not resolved. This CDR3 has 13 amino acids. Trimming took 1 base from V and 2 from J, leaving 9 bases between them. Germline CDR1 is GTSNPN and CDR2 is SVGIG (reference sequence). The full variable domain, in which reference TRBV30 and TRBJ2-7 provide the parts outside the CDR3, is SQTIHQWPATLVQPVGSPLSLECTVEGTSNPNLYWYRQAAGRGLQLLFYSVGIGQISSEVPQNLSASRPQDRQFILSSKKLLLSDSGFYLCAWSGVRAYEQYFGPGTRLTVT.

The V and J genes are TRBV5-1 and TRBJ2-6; D might be TRBD2 (6 bases). V was trimmed by 4 bases and J by 0 bases, leaving 11 bases between them. Looked up from germline, CDR1 is SGHRS and CDR2 is YFSETQ. The length of the CDR3 is 16 residues. CDR3 nucleotide sequence: TGCGCCAGCAGCGACCCCGGGGGCTCTGGGGCCAACGTCCTGACTTTC. Amino acid sequence: CASSDPGGSGANVLTF.

V usage is TRBV14 and J usage is TRBJ2-7, with TRBD1 identical over 10 bases. Unmatched junction bases numbered 15, after V lost 1 base and J lost 0 bases. Germline assignment: CDR1 SGHDN and CDR2 FVKESK. This CDR3 has 20 amino acids. The CDR3 sequence: CASSQGVDIIGTGDSYEQYF. The CDR3 DNA sequence: TGTGCCAGCAGCCAAGGAGTCGATATTATAGGGACAGGGGACTCCTACGAGCAGTACTTC.

This clone has only one observation. V usage is TRBV2 and J usage is TRBJ1-5; D might be TRBD1 (6 bases). Deletions cut 6 bases from V and 1 base from J, with 10 bases between. This CDR3 has 14 amino acids. Germline V lookup: CDR1 SNHLY, CDR2 FYNNEI. CDR3: CASRHRVSNQPQHF. The CDR3 bases are TGTGCCAGCAGGCACAGGGTGAGCAATCAGCCCCAGCATTTT. Full variable domain (remainder filled in from reference TRBV2 and TRBJ1-5): EPEVTQTPSHQVTQMGQEVILRCVPISNHLYFYWYRQILGQKVEFLVSFYNNEISEKSEIFDDQFSVERPDGSNFTLKIRSTKLEDSAMYFCASRHRVSNQPQHFGDGTRLSIL.

J is TRBJ1-5 and V is TRBV18, with 7 bases that match TRBD1. The CDR3 has 17 residues. Germline V gene sequence: CDR1 KGHSH, CDR2 LQKENI. V was pared by 3 bases and J by 1 base, with 9 bases of the junction left unmatched. DNA for the CDR3: TGTGCCAGCTCACCCCAGGGGGGAAGGTTGAGCAATCAGCCCCAGCATTTT. It yields the protein CASSPQGGRLSNQPQHF.

This clone was counted a single time. The chain has TRBV30 and TRBJ1-4; no firm D call. Germline CDR1 GTSNPN, CDR2 SVGIG (reference sequence). The CDR3 runs 15 residues. The germline V and J ends were trimmed by 1 base and 0 bases, with 9 bases remaining between them. CDR3 sequence (DNA): TGTGCCTGGAGTGCTTGGACGGCAACTAATGAAAAACTGTTTTTT. Its translation is CAWSAWTATNEKLFF.

J is TRBJ1-4 and V is TRBV6-5; TRBD1 matches at 9 bases. CDR3 length: 16 residues. Germline CDR1 is MNHEY and CDR2 is SVGAGI. V gave up 4 bases and J gave up 5 bases; unmatched junction bases: 8. The CDR3 loop is CASSFYWDRDNEKLFF. CDR3 nucleotide sequence: TGTGCCAGCAGTTTTTACTGGGACAGGGACAATGAAAAACTGTTTTTT.

CDR3 nucleotide sequence: TGTGCCAGCAGCATCGGACAGATGCCTAGCACAGATACGCAGTATTTT. It codes for CASSIGQMPSTDTQYF. The rearrangement links TRBV11-2 to TRBJ2-3, with D maybe TRBD1 (6 bases). Germline lookup yields CDR1 SGHAT and CDR2 FQNNGV. The CDR3 length is 16 residues. Between the trimmed V and J ends, which lost 5 bases and 0 bases, there was a span of 15 bases.

V usage is TRBV5-1 and J usage is TRBJ1-1; TRBD1 is a possible D gene (6 bases). The CDR3 sequence is 15 residues long. Per the germline V gene, CDR1 is SGHRS and CDR2 is YFSETQ. Trimming left V 1 base short and J 1 base short, with 11 bases between. CDR3 DNA: TGCGCCAGCAGCTTGTATCTCAGGGGGAACACTGAAGCTTTCTTT. It encodes CASSLYLRGNTEAFF.

This clone was recorded only once. This rearrangement joins TRBV28 to TRBJ1-2, with 7 bases identical to TRBD1. CDR3 length: 16 residues. The V segment lost 7 bases and the J segment 1 base; nucleotides outside the gene matches: 12. Germline V gene data show CDR1 as MDHEN and CDR2 as SYDVKM. The CDR3 here is CASTPGGAGGNYGYTF. The DNA for the CDR3 is TGTGCCAGCACTCCCGGAGGCGCAGGGGGTAACTATGGCTACACCTTC.

The chain couples TRBV11-3 to TRBJ1-1, with 8 bases lining up with TRBD1. Germline V lookup: CDR1 SGHNT, CDR2 YENEEA. This CDR3 contains 15 residues. With V trimmed by 2 bases and J by 1 base, 3 bases remained unmatched. As DNA, the CDR3 is TGTGCCAGCAGCTTACAGGGGGCTGCGAACACTGAAGCTTTCTTT. Protein product: CASSLQGAANTEAFF. Full variable domain (remainder filled in from reference TRBV11-3 and TRBJ1-1): EAGVVQSPRYKIIEKKQPVAFWCNPISGHNTLYWYLQNLGQGPELLIRYENEEAVDDSQLPKDRFSAERLKGVDSTLKIQPAELGDSAVYLCASSLQGAANTEAFFGQGTRLTVV.